The 19 T cell receptor beta chains below come from one sample, sequenced in a study of cytomegalovirus exposure and HLA in healthy donors. Assay used: immunoSEQ multiplex PCR; TCRdb lists only in-frame clones, some missing. There are about 170,000 clones in the sample; approximately 96% occur only once, and about 0.89% lies in the top ten. The sample taken for sequencing was PBMCs. These receptors were collected from a woman aged 18-30 years in good health and CMV-seronegative.

J is TRBJ2-1 and V is TRBV4-1; TRBD2 is a possible D gene (5 bases). V lost 6 bases and J lost 10, with 19 bases in between. The CDR3 is 14 amino acids. The V gene's germline CDR1 is MGHRA and CDR2 YSYEKL. CDR3 residues: CASSHYTRTKEQFF. The CDR3 DNA follows: TGCGCCAGCAGTCATTACACTAGAACGAAAGAGCAGTTCTTC.

V gene TRBV18 combines with J gene TRBJ1-1, with D maybe TRBD1 (6 bases). CDR1 and CDR2 from the germline V gene are KGHSH and LQKENI. The CDR3 has 13 amino acids. Trimming removed 3 bases at V and 6 bases at J, with 11 bases between. CDR3 residues: CASSPAGGPEAFF. CDR3 sequence (DNA): TGTGCCAGCTCACCTGCGGGGGGGCCTGAAGCTTTCTTT.

J is TRBJ1-2 and V is TRBV6-5; 8 bases match TRBD1. V gave up 5 bases and J gave up 9 bases; unmatched junction bases: 5. CDR1 and CDR2 from the germline V gene are MNHEY and SVGAGI. This CDR3 has 12 residues. The CDR3 DNA reads TGTGCCAGCAGTGACTGGGACAGGCGCTACACCTTC. Translated, it gives CASSDWDRRYTF.

The chain carries TRBV4-1 and TRBJ2-2; weak D call: TRBD2 (6 bases). The ends were cut back, 4 bases at V and 6 bases at J, with 15 bases in the middle. From germline, CDR1 is MGHRA and CDR2 YSYEKL. The CDR3 sequence is 15 residues long. The CDR3 reads CASSPMGGGPGELFF. The CDR3 DNA follows: TGCGCCAGCAGCCCAATGGGAGGCGGGCCCGGGGAGCTGTTTTTT.

The chain employs TRBV4-1 and TRBJ1-5; D remains ambiguous. The CDR3 spans 13 residues. Germline CDR1 MGHRA, CDR2 YSYEKL. The ends were cut back, 0 bases at V and 5 bases at J, with 5 bases in the middle. In DNA form, the CDR3 reads TGCGCCAGCAGCCAAGATGGAGATCAGCCCCAGCATTTT. Its translation is CASSQDGDQPQHF.

In this sample, this clone turned up once. CDR3 region: CASSPGDSDTQYF. The CDR3 DNA reads as TGTGCCAGTAGTCCGGGGGATTCAGATACGCAGTATTTT. V is TRBV19 and J is TRBJ2-3; TRBD2 is a possible D gene (6 bases). Looked up from germline, CDR1 is LNHDA and CDR2 is SQIVND (reference sequence). V lost 5 bases and J lost 4, with 10 bases in between. The CDR3 sequence is 13 residues long.

In this sample, this clone turned up once. The chain joins TRBV19 to TRBJ1-3; D possibly corresponds to TRBD1 (5 bases). Germline V gives CDR1 LNHDA, CDR2 SQIVND (reference sequence). The CDR3 runs to 15 residues. The germline V and J ends were trimmed by 3 bases and 4 bases, with 13 bases remaining between them. The CDR3 sequence: CASSIDRLTGNTIYF. The CDR3 nucleotides are TGTGCCAGTAGTATTGACAGATTGACCGGAAACACCATATATTTT.

This CDR3 is CASSSPRGTGGYEQYF. The CDR3 DNA reads TGTGCCAGCAGCTCCCCCAGGGGGACAGGGGGATACGAGCAGTACTTC. The chain carries TRBV5-4 and TRBJ2-7; 11 bases align to TRBD1. Germline trimming cut 3 bases from V and 4 bases from J; bases unmatched to any gene: 9. CDR3 length equals 16 residues. Germline-derived CDR1 and CDR2 are SGHNT and YYREEE (reference sequence).

The V and J genes are TRBV6-5 and TRBJ2-4; possibly TRBD1 for D (6 bases). The germline CDR1 and CDR2 sequences are MNHEY and SVGAGI. The CDR3 runs to 14 residues. V dropped 5 bases and J dropped 3 bases, with 11 bases sitting between them. The CDR3 nucleotides are TGTGCCAGCAGTAAACAGGGTAACAAAAACATTCAGTACTTC. Its protein is CASSKQGNKNIQYF.

This clone was recorded once. The chain uses TRBV6-1 and TRBJ1-6; a possible D gene is TRBD1 (6 bases). The CDR3 runs 16 residues. Germline CDR1 and CDR2: MNHNS and SASEGT. Trimming removed 1 base from V and 2 bases from J, with 9 bases in between. CDR3 sequence: CASSEEGETYNSPLHF. CDR3 coding DNA: TGTGCCAGCAGTGAAGAGGGGGAAACCTATAATTCACCCCTCCACTTT.

The V gene is TRBV30, the J gene TRBJ2-5; 9 bases are a match to TRBD1. The CDR3 covers 15 residues. V was clipped by 1 base and J by 5 bases; unmatched bases: 8. The germline CDR1 and CDR2 sequences are GTSNPN and SVGIG (reference sequence). CDR3 in DNA: TGTGCCTGGAGTGAGGGGACAGGGAGGGGGGAGACCCAGTACTTC. Its translation is CAWSEGTGRGETQYF.

The genes are TRBV7-2 and TRBJ2-7; 8 bases agree with TRBD2. CDR1 and CDR2 (germline): SGHTA, FQGNSA. This CDR3 comprises 15 residues. Trimming at V came to 3 bases and at J to 3 bases, leaving 7 bases not matched to a gene. The CDR3 DNA follows: TGTGCCAGCAGCTTGGGTGGCGGGGGGAGCTACGAGCAGTACTTC. Protein sequence: CASSLGGGGSYEQYF.

The chain combines TRBV6-6 with TRBJ2-7; TRBD1 matches 12 bases. The CDR3 length is 14 residues. Trimming at V came to 6 bases and at J to 5 bases, leaving 5 bases not matched to a gene. Germline V gives CDR1 MNHNY, CDR2 SVGAGI (reference sequence). The CDR3, as DNA: TGTGCCAGCAGGACGGGACAGGGGGCCGACGAGCAGTACTTC. Translating gives CASRTGQGADEQYF.

This clone was seen a handful of times. The rearrangement joins TRBV4-3 to TRBJ1-1; D gene ambiguous. V lost 5 bases to trimming and J lost 0 bases, with 10 bases between them. Per germline, CDR1 LGHNA and CDR2 YSLEER. The CDR3 runs to 14 residues. CDR3 residues: CASSDHTMNTEAFF. The CDR3 DNA sequence: TGCGCCAGCAGCGATCATACAATGAACACTGAAGCTTTCTTT.

This chain joins TRBV19 and TRBJ2-2; no definite D call. CDR1 LNHDA and CDR2 SQIVND come from the germline V gene (reference sequence). This CDR3 comprises 12 residues. The V gene lost 5 bases and the J gene lost 5 bases, with 6 bases spanning the gap. The CDR3: CASSLRTGELFF. The CDR3 DNA reads as TGTGCCAGTAGTTTGAGAACCGGGGAGCTGTTTTTT.

The CDR3 region is CASSQGSSKSSYNSPLHF. The DNA of the CDR3 is TGCGCCAGCAGCCAAGGTTCTTCAAAGAGCTCCTATAATTCACCCCTCCACTTT. The rearrangement joins TRBV4-1 to TRBJ1-6; no clear D. The CDR3 has 18 residues. The germline gives CDR1 MGHRA, CDR2 YSYEKL. With 1 base removed from V and 0 bases from J, the gap between germline ends came to 13 bases.

The V and J genes are TRBV10-3 and TRBJ2-7; the D gene is possibly TRBD1 (7 bases). Germline values: CDR1 ENHRY, CDR2 SYGVKD. Trimming removed 10 bases from V and 2 bases from J, with 18 bases in between. The CDR3 has 14 residues. The CDR3 bases are TGTGCCACCTATCACCAGGGGGGTACCTACGAGCAGTACTTC. Amino acid sequence: CATYHQGGTYEQYF.

The chain has TRBV7-9 and TRBJ2-7; tentative D call: TRBD2 (5 bases). The ends were cut back, 5 bases at V and 5 bases at J, with 13 bases in the middle. This CDR3 has 13 residues. Germline V gives CDR1 SEHNR, CDR2 FQNEAQ (reference sequence). CDR3 nucleotide sequence: TGTGCCAGCAGCCCCCGTTCGGGAAACGAGCAGTACTTC. It specifies CASSPRSGNEQYF. The entire variable domain, with the rest obtained from reference TRBV7-9 and TRBJ2-7, is as follows: DTGVSQNPRHKITKRGQNVTFRCDPISEHNRLYWYRQTLGQGPEFLTYFQNEAQLEKSRLLSDRFSAERPKGSFSTLEIQRTEQGDSAMYLCASSPRSGNEQYFGPGTRLTVT.

The chain employs TRBV7-2 and TRBJ2-7; D gene uncertain. The V end was cut by 5 bases, the J end by 2 bases, with 10 bases between. This CDR3 is built from 13 residues. The germline V gene has CDR1 SGHTA and CDR2 FQGNSA. CDR3 amino acids: CASSRTSTYEQYF. The DNA for the CDR3 is TGTGCCAGCAGCCGTACTTCTACCTACGAGCAGTACTTC.